Listed here are 31 T cell receptor beta chains from one sample, sequenced in a study of T cell responses to AZD1222 COVID-19 vaccine. The protocol was immunoSEQ multiplex PCR, while the TCRdb copy is restricted to in-frame clones and leaves out a portion. This table holds over 150,000 clones, 90% found once. The sequencing used peripheral blood, collected on day 0 of AZD1222 vaccination. The receptor source for this set is an adult in good health.

The genes are TRBV11-2 and TRBJ1-1; the match to TRBD1 covers 11 bases. The CDR3 consists of 15 residues. The V segment lost 6 bases and the J segment 3 bases; nucleotides outside the gene matches: 6. Germline-derived CDR1 and CDR2 are SGHAT and FQNNGV. The CDR3 here is CASSSGQGAHTEAFF. In DNA, the CDR3 is TGTGCCAGCAGTTCCGGACAGGGGGCCCACACTGAAGCTTTCTTT.

This clone was seen only a few times. This chain links TRBV2 with TRBJ2-2; perhaps TRBD1 as D (6 bases). The germline V and J ends were trimmed by 7 bases and 2 bases, with 11 bases remaining between them. The CDR3 contains 14 residues. Germline CDR1 is SNHLY and CDR2 is FYNNEI. The chain's CDR3 is CASKRDTNTGELFF. The CDR3 nucleotides read TGTGCCAGCAAAAGGGACACAAACACCGGGGAGCTGTTTTTT.

V is TRBV18 and J is TRBJ2-1; TRBD1 matches 9 bases. The germline CDR1 and CDR2 sequences are KGHSH and LQKENI. This CDR3 comprises 18 residues. Losses at the gene ends were 6 bases for V and 1 base for J; bases not matched to a gene: 13. Written as DNA, the CDR3 is TGTGCCAGCTCTCCCCGGACAGGGGAGCCCGCATCCTACAATGAGCAGTTCTTC. This codes for CASSPRTGEPASYNEQFF.

This chain links TRBV15 with TRBJ2-5; TRBD2 aligns across 9 bases. Germline CDR1 is LNHNV and CDR2 is YYDKDF (reference sequence). The CDR3 spans 17 residues. Losses at the gene ends were 3 bases for V and 7 bases for J; bases not matched to a gene: 15. The CDR3 region is CATSRETSGDERRTQYF. DNA of the CDR3: TGTGCCACCAGCAGGGAGACTAGCGGTGACGAACGGAGGACCCAGTACTTC. Full variable domain (outside the CDR3, taken from reference TRBV15 and TRBJ2-5): DAMVIQNPRYQVTQFGKPVTLSCSQTLNHNVMYWYQQKSSQAPKLLFHYYDKDFNNEADTPDNFQSRRPNTSFCFLDIRSPGLGDTAMYLCATSRETSGDERRTQYFGPGTRLLVL.

The rearrangement uses TRBV6-5 and TRBJ1-6, with 7 positions matching TRBD1. The CDR3 loop spans 14 amino acids. V was pared by 6 bases and J by 7 bases, with 6 bases of the junction left unmatched. Per the germline V gene, CDR1 is MNHEY and CDR2 is SVGAGI. This CDR3 reads CASRLGTENSPLHF. The DNA for the CDR3 is TGTGCCAGCAGGCTGGGGACAGAAAATTCACCCCTCCACTTT.

The chain combines TRBV28 with TRBJ1-3; D uncertain. Looked up from germline, CDR1 is MDHEN and CDR2 is SYDVKM. This CDR3 has 14 amino acids. Trimming took 7 bases from V and 0 from J, leaving 10 bases between them. The CDR3: CASTPGYSGNTIYF. The CDR3 DNA reads as TGTGCCAGCACCCCGGGATACTCTGGAAACACCATATATTTT.

The chain is built from TRBV3-1 (or the pseudogene TRBV3-2) and TRBJ2-7, with a tentative D call TRBD2 (6 bases). Germline V lookup: CDR1 LGHDT, CDR2 YNNKEL (reference sequence). This CDR3 is 18 amino acids long. V was pared by 0 bases and J by 5 bases, with 23 bases between. The CDR3 loop reads CASSQERVGRWRVHEQYF. The CDR3 nucleotides are TGTGCCAGCAGCCAAGAAAGGGTTGGACGGTGGAGGGTCCACGAGCAGTACTTC.

The chain links TRBV5-1 to TRBJ2-3; the match to TRBD1 covers 10 bases. This CDR3 has 16 residues. V gave up 4 bases and J gave up 1 base; unmatched junction bases: 6. CDR1 is SGHRS and CDR2 is YFSETQ in the germline V gene. CDR3 amino acids: CASSPSGTGGTDTQYF. CDR3 nucleotide sequence: TGCGCCAGCAGCCCCTCAGGGACAGGGGGCACAGATACGCAGTATTTT.

The genes are TRBV18 and TRBJ2-3; 8 bases fit TRBD1. V dropped 0 bases and J dropped 4; count of bases not matched to a gene: 12. This CDR3 spans 18 amino acids. Germline V gene sequence: CDR1 KGHSH, CDR2 LQKENI. The CDR3 DNA reads TGTGCCAGCTCACCACCTTTTTGGACAGGGAAGGGCTCAGATACGCAGTATTTT. It codes for CASSPPFWTGKGSDTQYF.

This clone has at least ten counts. The chain carries TRBV7-2 and TRBJ2-1; D is uncertain. The CDR3 runs to 14 residues. The V end lost 2 bases, the J end lost 6 bases, and 11 bases lay between the germline ends. The germline gives CDR1 SGHTA, CDR2 FQGNSA. The CDR3 DNA follows: TGTGCCAGCAGCTTACTGATCGGCAGCAATGAGCAGTTCTTC. It is translated as CASSLLIGSNEQFF.

This chain links TRBV30 with TRBJ1-5; no clear D. Germline lookup yields CDR1 GTSNPN and CDR2 SVGIG (reference sequence). The CDR3 extends over 13 amino acids. Trimming removed 5 bases at V and 3 bases at J, with 11 bases between. The CDR3 DNA follows: TGTGCCTGGGCTCGACGGGCCAATCAGCCCCAGCATTTT. This translates into CAWARRANQPQHF.

The chain is built from TRBV3-1 (or the pseudogene TRBV3-2) and TRBJ1-1, with a tentative D call TRBD1 (6 bases). This CDR3 has 12 amino acids. From germline, CDR1 is LGHDT and CDR2 YNNKEL (reference sequence). With 0 bases removed from V and 11 bases from J, the gap between germline ends came to 10 bases. The CDR3 loop is CASSQETGRAFF. DNA of the CDR3: TGTGCCAGCAGCCAAGAAACAGGGAGGGCTTTCTTT.

J is TRBJ2-4 and V is TRBV6-2 or TRBV6-3; 7 bases line up with TRBD1. J lost 0 bases, V lost 5 bases, and 13 bases had no gene match. Germline assignment: CDR1 MNHEY and CDR2 SVGEGT. The CDR3 has 18 residues. CDR3 in DNA: TGTGCCAGCAGTCTCCGGGACAGATTCATACTAGCCAAAAACATTCAGTACTTC. It codes for CASSLRDRFILAKNIQYF.

The chain uses TRBV6-5 and TRBJ1-4; D is uncertain. The germline V and J ends were trimmed by 0 bases and 8 bases, with 4 bases remaining between them. The CDR3 has 12 amino acids. The V gene's germline CDR1 is MNHEY and CDR2 SVGAGI. CDR3 bases: TGTGCCAGCAGTTACTCGGGGGAAAAACTGTTTTTT. This codes for CASSYSGEKLFF.

The genes are TRBV19 and TRBJ1-1; D gene uncertain. This CDR3 has 14 residues. The germline V gene encodes CDR1 LNHDA and CDR2 SQIVND (reference sequence). The germline V and J ends were trimmed by 7 bases and 0 bases, with 12 bases remaining between them. CDR3 protein: CASTLTGMNTEAFF. The CDR3 nucleotides are TGTGCCAGTACTTTGACGGGCATGAACACTGAAGCTTTCTTT.

Concerning this clone: The sample has other DNA sequences that encode this CDR3 too. The rearrangement uses TRBV29-1 and TRBJ2-5; no clear D. The CDR3 runs 10 residues. Trimming took 4 bases from V and 2 from J, leaving 2 bases between them. CDR1 SQVTM and CDR2 ANQGSEA come from the germline V gene. CDR3 residues: CSVGQETQYF. DNA of the CDR3: TGCAGCGTTGGACAAGAGACCCAGTACTTC.

The chain joins TRBV21-1 to TRBJ2-7; the D segment call TRBD2 is taken from the table without a DNA check. TRBV21-1 corresponds to a pseudogene. The CDR3 runs 15 residues. This CDR3 is CASSKVGENTYEQYF. The CDR3 nucleotides read TGTGCCAGCAGCAAAGTCGGGGAAAACACCTACGAGCAGTACTTC.

This rearrangement joins TRBV5-1 to TRBJ1-4; D perhaps matches TRBD1 (5 bases). The CDR3 sequence is 14 residues long. Between the trimmed V and J ends, which lost 4 bases and 2 bases, there was a span of 9 bases. Germline CDR1 reads SGHRS; CDR2 reads YFSETQ. Here the CDR3 reads CASSPTATNEKLFF. The CDR3 nucleotides are TGCGCCAGCAGCCCGACAGCCACTAATGAAAAACTGTTTTTT.

This chain uses TRBV19 with TRBJ1-1; possible D gene TRBD1, 5 bases. This CDR3 contains 15 residues. Germline CDR1 LNHDA, CDR2 SQIVND (reference sequence). Trimming left V 7 bases short and J 1 base short, with 16 bases between. In nucleotides, the CDR3 is TGTGCCAGTACTAGGGGCGGGCAGGCGAACACTGAAGCTTTCTTT. Protein product: CASTRGGQANTEAFF.

The V and J genes are TRBV19 and TRBJ2-2; D unclear. The CDR3 has 15 residues. Germline V gene data show CDR1 as LNHDA and CDR2 as SQIVND (reference sequence). Trimming left V 7 bases short and J 3 bases short, with 15 bases between. CDR3 loop: CASIAWGRDTGELFF. The DNA for the CDR3 is TGTGCCAGTATTGCCTGGGGTCGGGACACCGGGGAGCTGTTTTTT.

The chain carries TRBV6-5 and TRBJ1-6; D is unclear. The germline V gene has CDR1 MNHEY and CDR2 SVGAGI. With 8 bases removed from V and 7 bases from J, the gap between germline ends came to 18 bases. The CDR3 has 15 residues. The CDR3 loop is CASLAQNLGNSPLHF. The CDR3 DNA follows: TGTGCCAGCCTCGCTCAGAATCTGGGAAATTCACCCCTCCACTTT.

CDR3 coding DNA: TGTGCCAGCAGGGGACCCCACGAGCAGTACTTC. This codes for CASRGPHEQYF. The chain employs TRBV2 and TRBJ2-7; the D gene could be TRBD1 or TRBD2 (5 bases each). Germline V gene lookup returns CDR1 SNHLY and CDR2 FYNNEI. This CDR3 contains 11 residues. Trimming removed 6 bases from V and 5 bases from J, with 8 bases in between.

The chain has TRBV4-1 and TRBJ1-3; D call uncertain. CDR1 is MGHRA and CDR2 is YSYEKL in the germline V gene. The germline V and J ends were trimmed by 4 bases and 0 bases, with 7 bases remaining between them. CDR3 size: 14 residues. CDR3 bases: TGCGCCAGCAGCCCCGGGAGCTCTGGAAACACCATATATTTT. Translation gives CASSPGSSGNTIYF.

The chain joins TRBV11-3 to TRBJ1-4; tentatively, D is TRBD1 (6 bases). CDR1 is SGHNT and CDR2 is YENEEA in the germline V gene. V was shortened by 5 bases and J by 2 bases, with 9 bases between the two germline ends. The CDR3 spans 14 residues. The CDR3 loop is CASSRQATNEKLFF. In DNA, the CDR3 is TGTGCCAGCAGCCGACAGGCCACTAATGAAAAACTGTTTTTT.

Only a few counts were recorded for this clone. The chain employs TRBV2 and TRBJ1-5; D remains unclear. Trimming took off 4 bases at V and 0 bases at J, with 10 bases between the two ends. The CDR3 is 15 amino acids. The germline CDR1 and CDR2 sequences are SNHLY and FYNNEI. The CDR3 DNA reads as TGTGCCAGCAGTGGCCCAGTGTTTAGCAATCAGCCCCAGCATTTT. Translated: CASSGPVFSNQPQHF.

The rearrangement joins TRBV11-1 to TRBJ2-3, with 9 nucleotides matching TRBD2. This CDR3 spans 15 amino acids. The junction had 10 bases not matched to a gene; V was cut back by 5 bases and J by 7 bases. In germline, CDR1 is SGHAT, CDR2 FQDESV (reference sequence). The CDR3 spells CASSPSGEGSYTQYF. DNA for the CDR3: TGTGCCAGCAGCCCTAGCGGGGAGGGGAGTTATACGCAGTATTTT.

This clone has a single count. This chain joins TRBV28 and TRBJ1-5; D gene ambiguous. There are 16 residues in the CDR3. CDR1 is MDHEN and CDR2 is SYDVKM in the germline V gene. V lost 3 bases and J 3 bases, leaving 15 bases between the germline ends. The CDR3 reads CASSFSEYPPNQPQHF. CDR3 DNA sequence: TGTGCCAGCAGTTTCTCGGAGTATCCTCCCAATCAGCCCCAGCATTTT. Full variable domain (missing parts from reference TRBV28 and TRBJ1-5): DVKVTQSSRYLVKRTGEKVFLECVQDMDHENMFWYRQDPGLGLRLIYFSYDVKMKEKGDIPEGYSVSREKKERFSLILESASTNQTSMYLCASSFSEYPPNQPQHFGDGTRLSIL.

The chain joins TRBV27 to TRBJ1-5, with D perhaps TRBD1 (6 bases). V lost 6 bases to trimming and J lost 7 bases, with 19 bases between them. Germline V lookup: CDR1 MNHEY, CDR2 SMNVEV (reference sequence). The CDR3 contains 15 residues. The CDR3 is CASRSLGQGRQPQHF. The CDR3 nucleotides are TGTGCCAGCAGATCCCTGGGCCAGGGGCGCCAGCCCCAGCATTTT.

V usage is TRBV19 and J usage is TRBJ2-1; the D gene could be TRBD1 or TRBD2 (6 bases each). In germline, CDR1 is LNHDA, CDR2 SQIVND (reference sequence). V shed 1 base and J shed 8 bases, with 15 bases lying between them. CDR3 length: 15 residues. The CDR3, as DNA: TGTGCCAGTAGTATAGGAGGGGGGAGCTCGGATGAGCAGTTCTTC. This encodes CASSIGGGSSDEQFF.

The chain carries TRBV7-3 and TRBJ2-7, with D perhaps TRBD1 (5 bases). V lost 5 bases and J lost 5, with 19 bases in between. The germline CDR1 and CDR2 sequences are SGHTA and FQGTGA. The CDR3 runs to 15 residues. Written as DNA, the CDR3 is TGTGCCAGCAGCCCAGAACGGACACCCCGGGACGAGCAGTACTTC. Translation: CASSPERTPRDEQYF. Using reference TRBV7-3 and TRBJ2-7 for the parts outside the CDR3, the full variable domain is GAGVSQTPSNKVTEKGKYVELRCDPISGHTALYWYRQSLGQGPEFLIYFQGTGAADDSGLPNDRFFAVRPEGSVSTLKIQRTERGDSAVYLCASSPERTPRDEQYFGPGTRLTVT.

The chain carries TRBV9 and TRBJ1-4; maybe TRBD1 (5 bases). Trimming took off 0 bases at V and 3 bases at J, with 9 bases between the two ends. The germline V gene has CDR1 SGDLS and CDR2 YYNGEE. The CDR3 runs to 15 residues. Here the CDR3 DNA reads TGTGCCAGCAGCGTAGGTCGACAGTCTAATGAAAAACTGTTTTTT. It is translated as CASSVGRQSNEKLFF. Supplemented by reference TRBV9 and TRBJ1-4, the full variable domain reads DSGVTQTPKHLITATGQRVTLRCSPRSGDLSVYWYQQSLDQGLQFLIQYYNGEERAKGNILERFSAQQFPDLHSELNLSSLELGDSALYFCASSVGRQSNEKLFFGSGTQLSVL.